These T cell receptor beta chains were read from a single sample in a study of blood T cell repertoires in COVID-19. The protocol was immunoSEQ multiplex PCR, while the TCRdb copy is restricted to in-frame clones and leaves out a portion. The repertoire consists of around 280,000 clones, with around 88% occurring once and the leading ten covering 2.1%. Sequencing was carried out using peripheral blood. The receptor set was obtained from a woman aged 25-40 years who had recovered from COVID-19. Both conserved end residues are part of each CDR3. The order of the fields is clone size, J gene, CDR3 length, D gene, V gene, CDR3 DNA, CDR3 protein. The D gene is left open where the match is weak. Size is omitted from some rows. Given values are once, few, many or a class for expanded clones.

clone size: once
J gene: TRBJ1-5
CDR3 length: 13
D gene: .
V gene: TRBV4-1
CDR3 DNA: TGCGCCAGCAGCCCCGGGGTTAATCAGCCCCAGCATTTT
CDR3 protein: CASSPGVNQPQHF

clone size: .
J gene: TRBJ1-3
CDR3 length: 14
D gene: .
V gene: TRBV27
CDR3 DNA: TGTGCCAGCAGTCAACTGGCGGGAGGAAACACCATATATTTT
CDR3 protein: CASSQLAGGNTIYF

clone size: .
J gene: TRBJ2-3
CDR3 length: 16
D gene: TRBD2
V gene: TRBV5-1
CDR3 DNA: TGCGCCAGCAGCCCGAGACTAGCGGGAGGCACAGATACGCAGTATTTT
CDR3 protein: CASSPRLAGGTDTQYF

clone size: .
J gene: TRBJ2-3
CDR3 length: 12
D gene: .
V gene: TRBV28
CDR3 DNA: TGTGCCATTCAAACAGGGACAGATACGCAGTATTTT
CDR3 protein: CAIQTGTDTQYF

clone size: once
J gene: TRBJ1-3
CDR3 length: 16
D gene: .
V gene: TRBV28
CDR3 DNA: TGTGCCAGCAGTTTACAATCGGAAGAGGCGGGAAACACCATATATTTT
CDR3 protein: CASSLQSEEAGNTIYF

clone size: .
J gene: TRBJ1-1
CDR3 length: 14
D gene: .
V gene: TRBV5-5
CDR3 DNA: TGTGCCAGCTTTAGGGAGGGTGGACAAACTGAAGCTTTCTTT
CDR3 protein: CASFREGGQTEAFF

clone size: .
J gene: TRBJ1-1
CDR3 length: 16
D gene: .
V gene: TRBV7-2
CDR3 DNA: TGTGCCAGCAGCTTCGGGACGGGGGGCTGGAACACTGAAGCTTTCTTT
CDR3 protein: CASSFGTGGWNTEAFF

clone size: once
J gene: TRBJ2-1
CDR3 length: 18
D gene: TRBD1
V gene: TRBV6-4
CDR3 DNA: TGTGCCAGCAGTGGGCGCCAGGGGGCAAAGTTGCCTTACAATGAGCAGTTCTTC
CDR3 protein: CASSGRQGAKLPYNEQFF

clone size: .
J gene: TRBJ1-1
CDR3 length: 15
D gene: TRBD1
V gene: TRBV27
CDR3 DNA: TGTGCCAGCAGTTTAGTCCAGGGACAGGGGACTGAAGCTTTCTTT
CDR3 protein: CASSLVQGQGTEAFF

clone size: .
J gene: TRBJ2-2
CDR3 length: 16
D gene: TRBD2
V gene: TRBV4-1
CDR3 DNA: TGCGCCAGCAGCCAGTTTGGCGGGAGGGCCCCCGGGGAGCTGTTTTTT
CDR3 protein: CASSQFGGRAPGELFF

clone size: once
J gene: TRBJ2-1
CDR3 length: 13
D gene: .
V gene: TRBV9
CDR3 DNA: TGTGCCAGCAGCGTACGCGGGGATTTACAGCAGTTCTTC
CDR3 protein: CASSVRGDLQQFF

clone size: .
J gene: TRBJ2-7
CDR3 length: 13
D gene: TRBD2
V gene: TRBV18
CDR3 DNA: TGTGCCAGCTCGGGCGGGAGCTCCTACGAGCAGTACTTC
CDR3 protein: CASSGGSSYEQYF

clone size: .
J gene: TRBJ2-3
CDR3 length: 16
D gene: TRBD2
V gene: TRBV11-2
CDR3 DNA: TGTGCCAGCAGCCCCGGGAGAGCGGGAGGTAGAGATACGCAGTATTTT
CDR3 protein: CASSPGRAGGRDTQYF

clone size: .
J gene: TRBJ1-2
CDR3 length: 15
D gene: .
V gene: TRBV5-1
CDR3 DNA: TGCGCCAGCAACGGGGTTAGGGAAAGTATGGGTGGCTACACCTTC
CDR3 protein: CASNGVRESMGGYTF

clone size: .
J gene: TRBJ2-1
CDR3 length: 15
D gene: .
V gene: TRBV4-1
CDR3 DNA: TGCGCCAGCAGCGACTTCGGGAGAAAGTCCGGTGAGCAGTTCTTC
CDR3 protein: CASSDFGRKSGEQFF

clone size: .
J gene: TRBJ2-1
CDR3 length: 14
D gene: .
V gene: TRBV12-1
CDR3 DNA: TGTGCCAGCAGCCCTCCGGGGGGGTACAATGAGCAGTTCTTC
CDR3 protein: CASSPPGGYNEQFF

clone size: once
J gene: TRBJ1-2
CDR3 length: 16
D gene: TRBD1
V gene: TRBV19
CDR3 DNA: TGTGCCAGTAGTCTCCGGGACAGCACGCGGATCTATGGCTACACCTTC
CDR3 protein: CASSLRDSTRIYGYTF

clone size: .
J gene: TRBJ2-7
CDR3 length: 15
D gene: .
V gene: TRBV6-5
CDR3 DNA: TGTGCCAGCAGAAGATCGGACAGCCACTCCTACGAGCAGTACTTC
CDR3 protein: CASRRSDSHSYEQYF